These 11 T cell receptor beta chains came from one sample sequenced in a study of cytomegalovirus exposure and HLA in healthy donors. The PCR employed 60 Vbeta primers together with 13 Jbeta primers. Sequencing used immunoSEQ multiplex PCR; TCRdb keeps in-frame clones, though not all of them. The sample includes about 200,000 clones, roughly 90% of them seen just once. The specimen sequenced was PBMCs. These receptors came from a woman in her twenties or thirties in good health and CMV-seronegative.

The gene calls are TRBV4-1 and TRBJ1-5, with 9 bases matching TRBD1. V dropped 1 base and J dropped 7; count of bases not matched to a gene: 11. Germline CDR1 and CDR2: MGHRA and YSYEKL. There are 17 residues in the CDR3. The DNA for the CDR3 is TGCGCCAGCAGCCAAGGGGGTGGGACAGGGAGTTTACAGCCCCAGCATTTT. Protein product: CASSQGGGTGSLQPQHF.

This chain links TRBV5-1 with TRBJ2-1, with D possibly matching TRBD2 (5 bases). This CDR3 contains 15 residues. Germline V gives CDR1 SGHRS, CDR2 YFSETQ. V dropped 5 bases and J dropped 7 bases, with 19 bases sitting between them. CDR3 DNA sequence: TGCGCCAGCAGACAAGGTGAAACTCCGGGGAATGAGCAGTTCTTC. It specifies CASRQGETPGNEQFF.

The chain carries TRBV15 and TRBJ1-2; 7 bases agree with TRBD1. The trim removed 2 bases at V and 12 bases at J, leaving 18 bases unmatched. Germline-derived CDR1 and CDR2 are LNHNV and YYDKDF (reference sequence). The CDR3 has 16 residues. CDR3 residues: CATSRNPPRTGQENTF. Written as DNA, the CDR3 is TGTGCCACCAGCAGAAACCCTCCCCGGACAGGCCAGGAGAACACCTTC. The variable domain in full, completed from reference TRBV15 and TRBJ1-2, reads DAMVIQNPRYQVTQFGKPVTLSCSQTLNHNVMYWYQQKSSQAPKLLFHYYDKDFNNEADTPDNFQSRRPNTSFCFLDIRSPGLGDTAMYLCATSRNPPRTGQENTFGSGTRLTVV.

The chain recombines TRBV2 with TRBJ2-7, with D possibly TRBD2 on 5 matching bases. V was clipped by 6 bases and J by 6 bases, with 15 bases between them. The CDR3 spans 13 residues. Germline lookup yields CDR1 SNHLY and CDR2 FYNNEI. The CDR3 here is CASRERAPTEQYF. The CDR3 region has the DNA TGTGCCAGCAGGGAGAGGGCTCCCACCGAGCAGTACTTC.

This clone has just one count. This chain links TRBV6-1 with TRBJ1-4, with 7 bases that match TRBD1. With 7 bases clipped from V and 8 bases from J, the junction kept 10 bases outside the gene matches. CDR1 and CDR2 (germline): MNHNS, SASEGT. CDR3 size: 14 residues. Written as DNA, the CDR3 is TGTGCCAGCACCGGGGACAGCTGGGGCGAAAAACTGTTTTTT. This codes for CASTGDSWGEKLFF.

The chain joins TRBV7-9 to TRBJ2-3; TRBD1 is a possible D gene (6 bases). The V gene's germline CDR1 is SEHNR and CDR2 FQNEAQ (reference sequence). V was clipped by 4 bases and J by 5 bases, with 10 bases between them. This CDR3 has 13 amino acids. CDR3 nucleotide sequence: TGTGCCAGCAGCTCAGGGGTGGTAGATACGCAGTATTTT. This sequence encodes CASSSGVVDTQYF.

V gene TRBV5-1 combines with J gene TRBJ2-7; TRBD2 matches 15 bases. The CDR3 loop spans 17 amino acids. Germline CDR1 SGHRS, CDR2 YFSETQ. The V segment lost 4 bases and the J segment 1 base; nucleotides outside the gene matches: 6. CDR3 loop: CASSPGLAGGVSYEQYF. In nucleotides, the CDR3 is TGCGCCAGCAGCCCGGGACTAGCGGGGGGCGTTTCCTACGAGCAGTACTTC.

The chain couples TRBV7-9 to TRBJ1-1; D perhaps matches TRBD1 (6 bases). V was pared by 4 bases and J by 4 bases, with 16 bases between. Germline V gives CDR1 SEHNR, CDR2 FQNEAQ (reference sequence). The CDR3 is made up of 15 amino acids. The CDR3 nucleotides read TGTGCCAGCAGCTCGGATAGCGACAGGCCCACTGAAGCTTTCTTT. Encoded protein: CASSSDSDRPTEAFF.

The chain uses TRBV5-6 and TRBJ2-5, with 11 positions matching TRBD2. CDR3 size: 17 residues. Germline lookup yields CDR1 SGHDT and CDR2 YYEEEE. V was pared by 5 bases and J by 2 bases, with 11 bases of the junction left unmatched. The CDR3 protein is CASSYPPGLADQETQYF. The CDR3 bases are TGTGCCAGCAGTTACCCACCGGGACTAGCGGATCAAGAGACCCAGTACTTC.

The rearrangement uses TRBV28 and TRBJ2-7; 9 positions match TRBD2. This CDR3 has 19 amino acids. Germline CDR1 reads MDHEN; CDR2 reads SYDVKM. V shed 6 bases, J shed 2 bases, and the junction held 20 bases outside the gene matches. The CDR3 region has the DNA TGTGCCAGCAGCCCCCTGGCCAGGCGGGAGGGCCGAACGGCCTACGAGCAGTACTTC. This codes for CASSPLARREGRTAYEQYF.

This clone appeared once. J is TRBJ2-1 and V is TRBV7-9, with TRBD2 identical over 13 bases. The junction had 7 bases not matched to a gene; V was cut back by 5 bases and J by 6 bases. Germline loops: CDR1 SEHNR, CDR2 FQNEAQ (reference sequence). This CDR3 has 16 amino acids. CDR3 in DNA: TGTGCCAGCAGCCCCGGCGGACTAGCGGGAGTCAATGAGCAGTTCTTC. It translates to CASSPGGLAGVNEQFF.